The present TCR beta chain was sequenced within a study of cytomegalovirus exposure and HLA in healthy donors. Findings and caveats of the study: TCR beta sequences reportedly predicted the HLA-A and HLA-B alleles of most subjects accurately. A missense variant in DCLRE1C was later tied to TCR beta V- and J-gene trimming.

The CDR3 length is 14 residues. V lost 5 bases and J 3 bases, leaving 10 bases between the germline ends. Germline CDR1 is SEHNR and CDR2 is FQNEAQ (reference sequence). As for this clone: Its antigen is currently unknown.

Primers included in the PCR were 60 Vbeta and 13 Jbeta primers. Assay: immunoSEQ multiplex PCR; the TCRdb copy retains only in-frame clones and omits some. The data show 200,000 or so clones, approximately 78% seen once. This chain connects TRBV7-9 to TRBJ1-4; D is perhaps TRBD1 (6 bases). The origin of this receptor is a woman in her thirties or forties in good health and CMV-seronegative. The sequenced material came from PBMCs. CDR3 sequence: CASSAQGANEKLFF. The DNA of the CDR3 is TGTGCCAGCAGCGCACAGGGCGCTAATGAAAAACTGTTTTTT.